The 6 T cell receptor beta chains presented below share a single source sample, sequenced in a study of early T cells in non-severe SARS-CoV-2 infection. TCRdb analysed the 5' RACE reads with MiXCR anew, one entry per CDR3 protein. The sample carries 54,000 or so distinct CDR3 sequences, over 5% recorded once. Sequencing was performed on whole blood. These receptors all come from an adult who was a healthcare worker with PCR-confirmed SARS-CoV-2 infection or an uninfected control (not recorded which).

The chain combines TRBV27 with TRBJ2-7; D is unresolved. The CDR3 totals 15 residues. Per the germline V gene, CDR1 is MNHEY and CDR2 is SMNVEV (reference sequence). The V gene lost 6 bases and the J gene lost 5 bases, with 20 bases spanning the gap. The CDR3 nucleotides read TGTGCCAGCAGATTCCACCCCCAGGCCACCGACGAGCAGTACTTC. It translates to CASRFHPQATDEQYF.

This clonotype was detected a few times. The V and J genes are TRBV20-1 and TRBJ1-4; D is unresolved. CDR1 and CDR2 from the germline V gene are DFQATT and SNEGSKA (reference sequence). Trimming cost V 6 bases and J 3 bases, with 14 bases left between them. The CDR3 totals 14 residues. CDR3 residues: CSAPVGESNEKLFF. The CDR3 DNA follows: TGCAGTGCGCCAGTCGGGGAGTCTAATGAAAAACTGTTTTTT.

This clonotype showed up many times. This rearrangement joins TRBV30 to TRBJ2-3; TRBD2 might be the D (7 bases). Per germline, CDR1 GTSNPN and CDR2 SVGIG (reference sequence). Trimming removed 0 bases at V and 8 bases at J, with 18 bases between. The CDR3 consists of 15 residues. The CDR3 region has the DNA TGTGCCTGGAGTGTACTGGCGGGAGAGGGGGGTACGCAGTATTTT. This sequence encodes CAWSVLAGEGGTQYF. The whole variable domain, filled in from reference TRBV30 and TRBJ2-3, reads SQTIHQWPATLVQPVGSPLSLECTVEGTSNPNLYWYRQAAGRGLQLLFYSVGIGQISSEVPQNLSASRPQDRQFILSSKKLLLSDSGFYLCAWSVLAGEGGTQYFGPGTRLTVL.

The sample holds many counts of this clonotype. The rearrangement links TRBV12-3 or TRBV12-4 to TRBJ2-5, with 14 bases lining up with TRBD2. The CDR3 runs 16 residues. Trimming took 5 bases from V and 5 from J; bases not matched to a gene: 7. The CDR3 spells CASSPGTSGRGETQYF. The CDR3 DNA follows: TGTGCCAGCAGTCCAGGGACTAGCGGGAGAGGGGAGACCCAGTACTTC.

This clonotype was observed at least ten times. J is TRBJ2-4 and V is TRBV5-8; no reliable D call. The CDR3 sequence is 18 residues long. V shed 3 bases and J shed 0 bases, with 19 bases lying between them. CDR1 and CDR2 (germline): SGHTS, YDEGEE. The CDR3 nucleotides read TGTGCCAGCAGCTCCCTGGGGTGGGCCTTCAGAGCCAAAAACATTCAGTACTTC. Translating gives CASSSLGWAFRAKNIQYF.

The chain is built from TRBV7-9 and TRBJ1-3, with D perhaps matching TRBD1 (5 bases). Looked up from germline, CDR1 is SEHNR and CDR2 is FQNEAQ (reference sequence). V lost 3 bases, J lost 2 bases, and 20 bases lay in between. The CDR3 length is 18 residues. The CDR3 sequence is CASSFLGRGRRPGNTIYF. The CDR3 DNA reads as TGTGCCAGCAGCTTCTTGGGGCGTGGTCGACGGCCTGGAAACACCATATATTTT.